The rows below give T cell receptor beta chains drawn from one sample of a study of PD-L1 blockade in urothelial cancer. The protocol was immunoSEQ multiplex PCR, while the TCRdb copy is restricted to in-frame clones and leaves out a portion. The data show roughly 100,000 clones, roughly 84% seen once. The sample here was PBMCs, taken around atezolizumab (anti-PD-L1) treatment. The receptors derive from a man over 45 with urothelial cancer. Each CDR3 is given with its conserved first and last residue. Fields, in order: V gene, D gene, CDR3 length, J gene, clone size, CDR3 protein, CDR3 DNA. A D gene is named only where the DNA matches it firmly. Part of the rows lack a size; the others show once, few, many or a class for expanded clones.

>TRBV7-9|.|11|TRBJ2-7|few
CASSSEQEQYF
TGTGCCAGCAGCAGTGAGCAAGAGCAGTACTTC
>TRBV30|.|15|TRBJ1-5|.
CAWRKQVVANQPQHF
TGTGCCTGGAGGAAACAGGTCGTGGCAAATCAGCCCCAGCATTTT
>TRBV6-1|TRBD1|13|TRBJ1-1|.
CASSEGTDPGGFF
TGTGCCAGCAGCGAAGGGACAGACCCAGGGGGTTTCTTT
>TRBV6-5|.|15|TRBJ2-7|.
CASSPDRTPSYEQYF
TGTGCCAGCAGCCCTGACAGGACACCCTCCTACGAGCAGTACTTC
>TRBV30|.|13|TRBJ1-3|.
CAWSETTGNTIYF
TGTGCCTGGAGTGAGACTACCGGAAACACCATATATTTT
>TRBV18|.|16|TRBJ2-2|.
CASSPQGGPNTGELFF
TGTGCCAGCTCACCACAAGGGGGACCGAACACCGGGGAGCTGTTTTTT
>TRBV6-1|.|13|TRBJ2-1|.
CASSELSVSEQFF
TGTGCCAGCAGTGAACTGTCAGTAAGTGAGCAGTTCTTC
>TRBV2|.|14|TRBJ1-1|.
CASSAPRGNTEAFF
TGTGCCAGCAGTGCCCCTCGAGGGAACACTGAAGCTTTCTTT
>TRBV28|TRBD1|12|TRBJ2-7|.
CASSHGTVEQYF
TGTGCCAGCAGTCACGGGACAGTTGAGCAGTACTTC
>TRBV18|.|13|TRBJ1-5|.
CASSPLREAPQHF
TGTGCCAGCTCACCCCTACGTGAGGCGCCCCAGCATTTT
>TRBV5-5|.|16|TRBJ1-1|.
CASSQPRDNSDTEAFF
TGTGCCAGCAGCCAACCCCGGGACAACTCGGACACTGAAGCTTTCTTT
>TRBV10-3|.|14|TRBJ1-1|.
CAISETGGNTEAFF
TGTGCCATCAGTGAGACCGGGGGGAACACTGAAGCTTTCTTT
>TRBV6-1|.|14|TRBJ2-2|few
CASSETGVTGELFF
TGTGCCAGCAGTGAAACGGGAGTCACCGGGGAGCTGTTTTTT
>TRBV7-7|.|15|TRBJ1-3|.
CASSLLEGPGNTIYF
TGTGCTAGCAGCCTCTTAGAGGGTCCCGGAAACACCATATATTTT
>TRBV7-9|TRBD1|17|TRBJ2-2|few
CASSFGTGGVGAGELFF
TGTGCCAGCAGCTTCGGGACAGGGGGCGTCGGGGCCGGGGAGCTGTTTTTT
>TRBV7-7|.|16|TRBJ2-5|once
CASSSSYLEGRETQYF
TGTGCTAGCAGCTCGTCCTATTTGGAAGGCAGGGAGACCCAGTACTTC